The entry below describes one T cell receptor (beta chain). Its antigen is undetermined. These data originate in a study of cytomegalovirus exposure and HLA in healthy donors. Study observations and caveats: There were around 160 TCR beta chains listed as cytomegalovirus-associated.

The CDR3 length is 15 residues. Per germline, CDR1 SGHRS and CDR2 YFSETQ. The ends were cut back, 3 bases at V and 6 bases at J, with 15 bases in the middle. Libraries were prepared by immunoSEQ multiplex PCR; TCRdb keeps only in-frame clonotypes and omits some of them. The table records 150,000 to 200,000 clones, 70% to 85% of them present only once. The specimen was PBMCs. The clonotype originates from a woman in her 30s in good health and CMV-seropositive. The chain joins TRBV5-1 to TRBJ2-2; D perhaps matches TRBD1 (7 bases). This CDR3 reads CASSSAGGLSGELFF. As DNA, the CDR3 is TGCGCCAGCAGCTCTGCAGGGGGGTTGTCCGGGGAGCTGTTTTTT. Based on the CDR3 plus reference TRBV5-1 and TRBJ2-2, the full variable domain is KAGVTQTPRYLIKTRGQQVTLSCSPISGHRSVSWYQQTPGQGLQFLFEYFSETQRNKGNFPGRFSGRQFSNSRSEMNVSTLELGDSALYLCASSSAGGLSGELFFGEGSRLTVL.